These 19 T cell receptor beta chains share one sample of origin, sequenced in a study of CXCR3-negative and CXCR3-positive naive CD8 T cells. TRB cDNA was prepared as libraries by UMI-labeled 5' RACE. TCRdb processed the 5' RACE reads again and assigns one entry to each CDR3 protein, with no DNA. The sample includes approximately 58,000 distinct CDR3 sequences. The source material was naive CXCR3- CD8+ T cells from blood. Noted subset: CD45RO-CCR7+CD27+CD95- naive CD8+ T cells lacking CXCR3 (TNR3-). The receptors derive from a human donor in good health. Some clones in this sample may be carry-over from other donors' samples.

The chain has TRBV7-8 and TRBJ2-5; TCRdb's D call of TRBD1 is untestable without DNA. The CDR3 loop spans 13 amino acids. CDR1 is SGHVS and CDR2 is FQNEAQ in the germline V gene. The CDR3 region is CASIGGAEETQYF.

The chain joins TRBV7-9 to TRBJ2-1. Germline values: CDR1 SEHNR, CDR2 FQNEAQ (reference sequence). CDR3 length: 12 amino acids. The CDR3 is CASSYLEEGQFF.

The chain uses TRBV6-4 and TRBJ2-3; TCRdb names TRBD2, which stays unverified in the absence of DNA. This CDR3 has 14 amino acids. Per germline, CDR1 MRHNA and CDR2 SNTAGT. Here the CDR3 reads CASSARGGTDTQYF.

V and J are TRBV3-1 and TRBJ1-1; the D gene TCRdb calls, TRBD1, cannot be checked with no DNA. This CDR3 spans 16 amino acids. Germline V gives CDR1 LGHDT, CDR2 YNNKEL (reference sequence). The CDR3 loop is CASAPLGRLPNTEAFF.

J is TRBJ2-1 and V is TRBV7-7; TCRdb outputs TRBD1, but without DNA this stays unchecked. CDR3 length: 15 amino acids. Germline V gene lookup returns CDR1 SSHAT and CDR2 FNYEAQ (reference sequence). CDR3 loop: CASSSDGGIYNEQFF.

The V gene is TRBV25-1, the J gene TRBJ1-2; as DNA is missing, the TRBD1 call by TCRdb cannot be tested. CDR1 is MGHDK, CDR2 SYGVNS, per germline. This CDR3 is built from 15 residues. The CDR3 loop is CASIGGETFNYGYTF.

This chain links TRBV19 with TRBJ2-1; TCRdb's D gene call, TRBD1, goes unchecked for lack of DNA. The CDR3 runs to 14 residues. Germline V gives CDR1 LNHDA, CDR2 SQIVND (reference sequence). CDR3 sequence reads: CASSIAGAANEQFF.

The chain joins TRBV6-5 to TRBJ2-7; the D call from TCRdb, TRBD1, cannot be confirmed without DNA. This CDR3 region has 13 residues. Germline V CDR1 and CDR2: MNHEY, SVGAGI. This chain's CDR3 is CASSQQASYEQYF.

The chain recombines TRBV15 with TRBJ1-2; TCRdb designates TRBD1, a call that cannot be tested without DNA. Germline lookup yields CDR1 LNHNV and CDR2 YYDKDF (reference sequence). There are 19 residues in the CDR3. The CDR3 reads CATSTKLTIHGQGARGYTF.

This chain joins TRBV20-1 and TRBJ2-1. The CDR3 is 14 amino acids. From germline, CDR1 is DFQATT and CDR2 SNEGSKA (reference sequence). CDR3 amino acids: CSALPDSSYNEQFF.

The chain combines TRBV12-3 or TRBV12-4 with TRBJ2-5. CDR3 length: 14 residues. The chain's CDR3 is CASSFRSPMETQYF.

CDR3 protein: CASSLSGSSYNEQFF. The rearrangement joins TRBV7-6 to TRBJ2-1. In germline, CDR1 is SGHVS, CDR2 FNYEAQ. The CDR3 is 15 amino acids.

CDR3 in amino acids: CASSFSGEQYF. This chain joins TRBV5-1 and TRBJ2-7; TCRdb's D call of TRBD2 is untestable without DNA. The CDR3 has 11 residues. Germline loops: CDR1 SGHRS, CDR2 YFSETQ.

This sequence joins TRBV20-1 and TRBJ1-2; TCRdb calls TRBD1, which cannot be checked without DNA. This CDR3 is built from 15 residues. Germline V lookup: CDR1 DFQATT, CDR2 SNEGSKA (reference sequence). CDR3 in amino acids: CSARDLLGENYGYTF.

This CDR3 is CSVVVWNRENYGYTF. The V gene is TRBV29-1, the J gene TRBJ1-2; TCRdb calls TRBD1, which cannot be checked without DNA. This CDR3 is built from 15 residues. Germline V gives CDR1 SQVTM, CDR2 ANQGSEA.

The rearrangement uses TRBV28 and TRBJ2-5; the D call of TRBD1 rests on TCRdb alone, since no DNA is present to check it. Per germline, CDR1 MDHEN and CDR2 SYDVKM. The CDR3 length is 14 residues. CDR3: CASSGPTSQETQYF.

The genes are TRBV10-3 and TRBJ2-7; the TRBD2 assignment by TCRdb is unverifiable without DNA. CDR1 is ENHRY, CDR2 SYGVKD, per germline. The CDR3 has 16 residues. The CDR3 protein is CAISDDSPGTYNEQYF.

The chain joins TRBV7-6 to TRBJ2-6; the D call of TRBD1 rests on TCRdb alone, since no DNA is present to check it. The CDR3 consists of 19 residues. Germline V gives CDR1 SGHVS, CDR2 FNYEAQ. The CDR3 region is CASSLGMTGAVSGANVLTF.

V usage is TRBV7-6 and J usage is TRBJ1-2; with no DNA, the TCRdb D assignment of TRBD1 cannot be verified. CDR1 is SGHVS, CDR2 FNYEAQ, per germline. The CDR3 runs 13 residues. The CDR3 sequence: CASSLFPGNGYTF.